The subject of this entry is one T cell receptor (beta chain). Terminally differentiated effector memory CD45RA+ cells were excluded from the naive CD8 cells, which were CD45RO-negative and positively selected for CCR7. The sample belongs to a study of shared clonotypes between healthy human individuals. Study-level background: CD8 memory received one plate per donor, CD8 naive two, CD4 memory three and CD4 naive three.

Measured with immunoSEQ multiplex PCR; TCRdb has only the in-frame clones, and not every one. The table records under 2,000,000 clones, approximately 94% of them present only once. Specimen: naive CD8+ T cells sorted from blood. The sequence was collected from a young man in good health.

The CDR3, as DNA: TGCGCCAGCAGTTTTGGGACAGGGGACGAGCAGTACTTC. Residues: CASSFGTGDEQYF. This chain joins TRBV10-2 and TRBJ2-7, with 10 positions matching TRBD1. Germline assignment: CDR1 WSHSY and CDR2 SAAADI. V shed 5 bases, J shed 5 bases, and the junction held 3 bases outside the gene matches. The CDR3 covers 13 residues.